A selection of T cell receptor beta chains follows, all from one sample in a study of chemoradiotherapy in HPV16-positive cancers. Data came from immunoSEQ multiplex PCR; TCRdb stores just in-frame clones and leaves some out. The table records tens of thousands of clones, approximately 93% of them present only once. The sample was acquired from a patient who underwent chemoradiotherapy. These receptor sequences come from a human donor with HPV-associated anogenital cancer. Both conserved end residues are part of each CDR3. The D gene is left open where the match is weak. Some rows have no size entry. The others give once, few or many, or a class for an expanded clone.

DNA,CDR3,J,D,size,V
TGTGCCAGCAGTTTATCAAGGGACAGTGCCTATGGCTACACCTTC,CASSLSRDSAYGYTF,TRBJ1-2,TRBD1,-,TRBV27
TGCGCCAGCAGCCAAGAAGGGGGGCAGGGGGCTACTGAAGCTTTCTTT,CASSQEGGQGATEAFF,TRBJ1-1,TRBD1,once,TRBV4-1
TGTGCCAGCAGTTTATCTCCAGCGGGAGGTCAACACGAGCAGTACTTC,CASSLSPAGGQHEQYF,TRBJ2-7,TRBD2,-,TRBV27
TGTACCAGCAGTCGAATTTCTAACTATGGCTACACCTTC,CTSSRISNYGYTF,TRBJ1-2,-,-,TRBV2
TGCGCCAGCAGCCAAGGGGGCAGCGCCGCGAGTCAGCCCCAGCATTTT,CASSQGGSAASQPQHF,TRBJ1-5,-,-,TRBV4-1
TGTGCCAGTTCTCAGAGTATGGGGGCGCGGAACTATGGCTACACCTTC,CASSQSMGARNYGYTF,TRBJ1-2,-,-,TRBV19
TGTGCCAGCAGTGGGTTGGAGGGTAGCAATCAGCCCCAGCATTTT,CASSGLEGSNQPQHF,TRBJ1-5,-,-,TRBV2
TGTGCCAGCAGCTTAGAGTACACCGGGGAGCTGTTTTTT,CASSLEYTGELFF,TRBJ2-2,-,-,TRBV11-3
TGTGCCAGCAGCCTCCAGGACAGGGTAGGGGAGCTGTTTTTT,CASSLQDRVGELFF,TRBJ2-2,TRBD1,-,TRBV5-4
TGTGCCAGCAGTCGCCCGACTAGCGGCACAGATACGCAGTATTTT,CASSRPTSGTDTQYF,TRBJ2-3,TRBD2,-,TRBV7-2
TGCGCCAGCAGCACAAGGACACAGAACACCGGGGAGCTGTTTTTT,CASSTRTQNTGELFF,TRBJ2-2,-,-,TRBV5-1
TGCGCCAGCAGCTTTGGGACAGATACGCAGTATTTT,CASSFGTDTQYF,TRBJ2-3,-,-,TRBV5-1
TGTGCCAGCAGCCCCGGACGATCGGACTATGGCTACACCTTC,CASSPGRSDYGYTF,TRBJ1-2,-,once,TRBV5-6
TGTGCCAGCAGCCCCGGACAGGTTGGTTCACCCCTCCACTTT,CASSPGQVGSPLHF,TRBJ1-6,TRBD1,-,TRBV25-1
TGTGCCAGCTCACCAATCGGACAGGGGGCTAATGAAAAACTGTTTTTT,CASSPIGQGANEKLFF,TRBJ1-4,TRBD1,-,TRBV18
TGTGCCAGCAGCCCGATCCACTATCTCACAGATACGCAGTATTTT,CASSPIHYLTDTQYF,TRBJ2-3,-,-,TRBV9
TGTGCCAGCAGCGTGACCCCGGGACCCTCCGGCTATGGCTACACCTTC,CASSVTPGPSGYGYTF,TRBJ1-2,-,-,TRBV9
TGCGCCGCCCGCAGGGACGCTAGCACAGATACGCAGTATTTT,CAARRDASTDTQYF,TRBJ2-3,-,once,TRBV5-1
TGCGCCAGCAGCCTCCAAGTTGATAGGGGTGGGGCCAACGTCCTGACTTTC,CASSLQVDRGGANVLTF,TRBJ2-6,-,-,TRBV4-3
TGTGCCAGCAGTAAAGGGACTAGCGGGAGGAACAATGAGCAGTTCTTC,CASSKGTSGRNNEQFF,TRBJ2-1,TRBD2,-,TRBV6-1
TGTGCCAGTAGTATAGTCGAGATGAACACCGGGGAGCTGTTTTTT,CASSIVEMNTGELFF,TRBJ2-2,-,-,TRBV19
TGTGCCAGCAGCTTGACTAGGATGGAGTTCTTC,CASSLTRMEFF,TRBJ2-1,-,-,TRBV7-2
TGTGCCAGCAGCTTGGAACAGGGGGTTGGGAATTCACCCCTCCACTTT,CASSLEQGVGNSPLHF,TRBJ1-6,TRBD1,-,TRBV5-6
TGTGCCAGCAGCCTAACCGGGAGCTTCTCTGGAAACACCATATATTTT,CASSLTGSFSGNTIYF,TRBJ1-3,-,-,TRBV9
TGTGCCAGCAGCCCCCAAGGCACCGGGGAGCTGTTTTTT,CASSPQGTGELFF,TRBJ2-2,-,-,TRBV7-3
TGTGCCAGCAGACGACCGGGACAGGGGAACTATGGCTACACCTTC,CASRRPGQGNYGYTF,TRBJ1-2,TRBD1,-,TRBV27
TGTGCCAGCTCACCACCAAGGACTCCCAGCTCTGGGGCCAACGTCCTGACTTTC,CASSPPRTPSSGANVLTF,TRBJ2-6,-,-,TRBV18
TGTGCCAGCAGTTCCCCGGACAGGGGCTTCAACTATGGCTACACCTTC,CASSSPDRGFNYGYTF,TRBJ1-2,TRBD1,-,TRBV6-6
TGCGCCAGCAGCCCCCGGACAGGAGATAACACCGGGGAGCTGTTTTTT,CASSPRTGDNTGELFF,TRBJ2-2,TRBD1,few,TRBV5-1
TGCAGCGCACTACAGGGAAAAGGGGGCGCCTATGGCTACACCTTC,CSALQGKGGAYGYTF,TRBJ1-2,TRBD1,-,TRBV29-1
TGTGCCAGCAGCTTAGCGGGGGTAGCTGCGGGGGGGGGCTACGAGCAGTACTTC,CASSLAGVAAGGGYEQYF,TRBJ2-7,TRBD2,-,TRBV7-2
TGTGCCAGCAGTGAGGGCGGAACTGAAGCTTTCTTT,CASSEGGTEAFF,TRBJ1-1,-,-,TRBV6-1
TGTGCCAGCAGCCCCCTGGACAGGAGAGACGAGCAGTACTTC,CASSPLDRRDEQYF,TRBJ2-7,TRBD1,-,TRBV7-9